This T cell receptor beta chain was captured in a study of cytomegalovirus exposure and HLA in healthy donors. Whole-study findings and limits: A missense DCLRE1C variant was associated with V- and J-gene trimming of TCR beta chains in a later analysis, and an independent cohort replicated the association. Productive rates of about 87% or about 30% were seen for most TCR beta V segments in an earlier analysis.

The PCR ran on 60 Vbeta and 13 Jbeta primers. Profiling relied on immunoSEQ multiplex PCR, and the TCRdb table lists in-frame clones only, not all of them. The sample records about 140,000 clones, around 80% being singletons. This clone was counted between two and nine times. Its antigen is undetermined. Trimming pared 3 bases from V and 1 base from J, leaving 6 bases between. The germline V gene has CDR1 MNHNS and CDR2 SASEGT. This CDR3 spans 13 amino acids. The TCR comes from a man over 45 in good health and CMV-seronegative. The sequencing sample was made of PBMCs. The chain is built from TRBV6-1 and TRBJ1-1, with TRBD1 as a possible D gene (5 bases). CDR3 sequence: CASSDRENTEAFF. The CDR3 bases are TGTGCCAGCAGTGACAGGGAGAACACTGAAGCTTTCTTT.